This T cell receptor (beta chain) was sequenced in a study of cytomegalovirus exposure and HLA in healthy donors (dated by TCRdb to about 2017). With regard to the full study: In an earlier analysis of 450 to 750 of the donors, under 300 Gb of sequence data and about 110 million unique TCR beta sequences from roughly 190 million T cells were reported. Roughly 300 gigabases of sequencing data and some 85 million unique TCR sequences were included in an early release covering under 650 HLA-typed donors. Of the roughly 400 genotyped donors, roughly 80% fell in the genetic ancestry cluster associated with self-reported Caucasian donors. The aim of the study was to test whether cataloging public T cell receptors could identify signatures of past pathogen exposure. Using immunosequencing, the study profiled T cell repertoires from 500 to 800 subjects and related those repertoires to cytomegalovirus serostatus. A separate validation cohort of some 130 different subjects was used in addition to the approximately 700-subject first cohort. High-throughput TCR immunosequencing, statistical association of individual TCRs with disease status, and machine learning were combined to predict cytomegalovirus infection status. In a later analysis, previously published TCR beta repertoires from fewer than 750 donors were re-analyzed and high-resolution HLA genotyping was added so that TCR occurrence patterns could be studied. Rather than using new phenotypic data, the later analysis identified candidate immune exposures from TCR beta sequences and from how often those sequences occurred across donors. In an earlier analysis of 587 of the donors, high-throughput TCR beta sequencing was used to judge whether each TCR beta V gene segment behaved as functional or pseudogenic. Donor age, sex, ethnicity and CMV serostatus were compiled alongside the repertoire data. In a later genetic analysis, genome-wide SNP genotypes for about 55% of the roughly 700 donors were used, and that subset was treated as a discovery cohort. All discovery cohort repertoires had been generated using a single sequencing platform. HLA typing included class I and class II loci at four-digit resolution. The number of typed donors differed by locus: about 620-640 for A, B, C, DRB1 and DQB1; some 500 for DQA1; some 610 for DPA1; and 400 to 480 for DPB1. Roughly 5 DR-DQ haplotypes were handled as single units for association and clustering because linkage in the cohort was strong. Across about 380 genotyped donors of the cohort, an average of about 220,000 unique TCR beta nucleotide sequences per donor were sequenced, and about a sixth of those sequences were non-productive. Overall study outcomes, separate from this receptor: In a later analysis, several top co-occurrence clusters were reported to appear linked to parvovirus B19, influenza, CMV and Epstein-Barr virus. The 87-base-pair reads could not distinguish some IMGT-functional V segments, including TRBV6-2 and TRBV6-3, so those segments were excluded. In an earlier analysis of about 600 of the donors, most TCR beta V segments appeared in productive rearrangements about 90% or about 30% of the time, broadly matching IMGT annotations. CMV serostatus was the only immune exposure information available for the cohort. In a later analysis, most CMV-associated TCR beta chains were found to appear HLA-restricted, with HLA associations seemingly driven largely by CMV exposure. In this cohort, only TCR beta chains were sequenced, and detectable features were limited by the absence of alpha or paired-chain data. Specific HLA alleles were associated with 15,000 to 20,000 TCR beta sequences at a false discovery rate of 0.05 in a later analysis. A further reported finding was that TCR beta sequences accurately predicted the HLA-A and HLA-B alleles for most subjects in the first cohort. Assigning TCR associations to individual alleles was difficult when HLA alleles, especially DR and DQ, strongly co-occurred. Most TCR sequences were observed very rarely across donors, whereas some public TCRs were present in many individuals. Compared with equally common non-associated chains, HLA-associated TCR beta chains in a later analysis were more clonally expanded and had lower generation probabilities. Compared with the approximately 700-donor mean, donors in an Asian-associated ancestry cluster had fewer N-insertions in productive TCRs, according to a later genetic analysis. In a later genetic analysis, a missense DCLRE1C variant was associated with V-gene and J-gene trimming of TCR beta chains, and the association was replicated in an independent cohort. In both the original and validation cohorts, the classifier was reported to diagnose cytomegalovirus status with high specificity and sensitivity. A few of the identified cytomegalovirus-associated TCR beta chains were confirmed in vitro to be specific for cytomegalovirus antigens. The authors suggested that the approach could potentially be extended to other disease states and immunological phenotypes. The study gave a list of about 160 TCR beta chains associated with cytomegalovirus. Correlated functional status among segregating V segments might be attributable to linkage disequilibrium, but an unknown experimental factor could not be ruled out. Presence/absence analyses assumed roughly uniform sequencing depth across donors, an assumption that may not hold. The sequencing pipeline was judged likely to have produced a cluster of highly shared sequence variants as a technical artifact. Because counts were too low, 15 to 20 rarely observed V segments, including chromosome 9 orphons, were left out of the earlier analysis of several hundred of the donors. Because some donors lacked HLA typing at each locus, the association tests relied only on the typed subset. A later analysis found that TCR association rates varied across HLA loci, with DRB1 alleles showing the most associated TCRs and HLA-C alleles the fewest.

The cohort consisted of hundreds of healthy bone marrow donors. At the time of sampling, all cohort members were nominally healthy, though unrecorded immune exposures were likely present. The donor tested CMV seronegative, placing the donor among the 352 seronegative members of the cohort. Every donor gave a peripheral blood sample, and the peripheral blood mononuclear cells from that sample were used for TCR beta sequencing. Genomic DNA was extracted from the blood cell samples with the Qiagen DNeasy Blood Extraction Kit. V is shortened by 4 bases, J by 4 bases, and the region joining them spans 10 bases. From cysteine to phenylalanine, the CDR3 is 13 amino acids long. Solely the CDR3 DNA is kept, with 39 bases framed from the first base. For CDR1 and CDR2, the germline V gene (reference sequence) lists MNHEY and SMNVEV. As to this clone: This clone's antigen is unknown.

The library was made by the immunoSEQ multiplex PCR assay. For the multiplex PCR, a mixture combining 60 forward primers for TCR Vbeta segments and 13 reverse primers for TCR Jbeta segments was used. A multiplex PCR assay on genomic DNA amplified the CDR3 region of rearranged TCR beta genes. The Illumina HiSeq System was used to sequence the amplified TCR beta libraries as 87-base-pair reads. The published analysis was carried out like this. Across the 700 or so repertoires, a later analysis counted tens of millions of unique TCR beta chains, roughly 11 million of which were shared by at least two donors. Raw reads were error-corrected and collapsed into unique sequences with a nearest-neighbor algorithm that merged closely related sequences to remove PCR and sequencing errors. To assign V, D and J gene segments, CDR3 sequences were aligned to IMGT reference sequences. For a sequence to be retained, at least a six-nucleotide match to both a V gene segment and a J gene segment was required. Rearrangements were called productive when the CDR3 lacked stop codons and stayed in frame with V and J; all others were non-productive. CDR3 was defined according to IMGT convention as the region running from the second conserved V-encoded cysteine to the conserved J-encoded phenylalanine. In an earlier analysis of roughly 610 of the donors, sequences lacking an unambiguous match to a single V gene segment were excluded. An earlier analysis of about 600 of the donors called V segments functional above 56.7% productive rearrangements and segregating when the between-donor standard deviation exceeded 5%. A statistical classification framework was built to diagnose cytomegalovirus status from the catalog of TCR beta chain sequences. V and J gene assignment, in a later analysis, came from comparing TCR nucleotide sequences with IMGT/GENE-DB human TR gene sequences. A later analysis assigned CDR3 sequences and most-parsimonious VDJ recombination scenarios with the TCRdist pipeline. A later analysis defined each TCR beta chain by its CDR3 amino acid sequence plus V-gene family, and excluded reads lacking a unique V-gene family. In a later analysis, some 600 highly shared, low-generation-probability nucleotide sequences were removed to address suspected cross-contamination and a sequencing artifact. For each public chain, a later analysis derived a clonal expansion index from normalized ranks of inferred template counts within each repertoire. Generation probabilities in a later analysis came from a VDJ recombination model fitted to out-of-frame rearrangements, and those results were checked against IGoR. A later analysis scored TCR-TCR, TCR-HLA and TCR-CMV co-occurrence with hypergeometric tests, applying a repertoire-size bias correction to TCR pairs. A later analysis estimated false discovery rates by permuting HLA or CMV assignments 20 times. In a later analysis, co-occurring TCRs were grouped with DBSCAN, and TCRdist sequence similarity was added when clustering was performed within HLA-allele-positive subsets. Repertoires with fewer than 30,000 or more than 120,000 public chains, plus five repertoires with anomalous nucleotide sharing, were excluded from co-occurrence clustering. TCRdb's version of the immuneACCESS table is confined to in-frame rearrangements and falls short of the full clone set. An unresolved V gene accounts for under half of the shortfall where checked; the remainder is of unknown origin. V, J and clone size reflect that table, while D and trimming were determined from the DNA. The sample table gives around 150,000 clones. Approximately 2% of the sample is in the top ten clones.

The V and J segments used are TRBV27 and TRBJ1-2; the D gene identity is not certain. Sequenced material: PBMCs. The receptor was isolated from a man aged 30 to 45 in good health and CMV-seronegative. The CDR3 is CASSSQPLYGYTF. The DNA sequence is as follows: TGTGCCAGCAGTTCACAGCCACTCTATGGCTACACCTTC.